These T cell receptor beta chains were read from a single sample in a study of T-cell reconstitution after alpha-beta-depleted transplantation in children. TCRdb recomputed calls from the PCR reads with MiXCR, one row per CDR3 protein. The sample contains over 550,000 distinct CDR3 sequences, about 10% of which appear only once. Source: PBMCs from the stem cell graft donor, taken from the stem cell graft. These receptors all stem from a human donor who donated a stem cell graft to a child with acute myeloid leukemia. Both conserved end residues are part of each CDR3. A D gene is named only where the DNA matches it firmly. For some rows the clone size is stated as once, few or many, or as a class when expanded; others skip it.

cdr3_nt,cdr3_aa,clone_size,v_call,d_call,j_call
TGTGCCAGCAGCCAAGATAATAGCGGGGCGCACGCCTACTACGAGCAGTACTTC,CASSQDNSGAHAYYEQYF,-,TRBV14,TRBD2,TRBJ2-7
TGTGCCAGCAGTTTAGGGACAGGGGGCGCGGAGACCCAGTACTTC,CASSLGTGGAETQYF,many,TRBV28,TRBD1,TRBJ2-5
TGTGCCAGCAGCTTAGATGGGGCAGGGAGCTCCTACGAGCAGTACTTC,CASSLDGAGSSYEQYF,many,TRBV7-6,-,TRBJ2-7
TGTGCCAGCAGCTATAAGGGGGGTCCTGGCACTGAAGCTTTCTTT,CASSYKGGPGTEAFF,many,TRBV14,-,TRBJ1-1
TGTGCCAGTAATGGTAGGGGGGTGGACACCGGGGAGCTGTTTTTT,CASNGRGVDTGELFF,-,TRBV19,-,TRBJ2-2
TGTGCCAGCAGCCAAGATGGGCACGTTAGCAATCAGCCCCAGCATTTT,CASSQDGHVSNQPQHF,-,TRBV3-1,-,TRBJ1-5
TGCGCCAGCGGCGGGACTAGGCTTAAGCATTTGAAGTATTTT,CASGGTRLKHLKYF,few,TRBV4-3,TRBD2,TRBJ2-3
TGTGCCATCAGTTCCCCGATCGGTCTGGGACAGGTTCGGCAACCCCTCCACTTT,CAISSPIGLGQVRQPLHF,few,TRBV10-3,TRBD1,TRBJ1-6
TGTGCCAGCAGTTTTGGGGAGACGTCCTACGAGCAGTACTTC,CASSFGETSYEQYF,-,TRBV12-3/TRBV12-4,-,TRBJ2-7
TGTGCCAGCAGCCAAGAGGAGGGCGGCCACAATGAGCAGTTCTTC,CASSQEEGGHNEQFF,-,TRBV4-2,-,TRBJ2-1